Listed here are 16 T cell receptor beta chains from one sample, sequenced in a study of CD8 T cells in Susac syndrome. Random-hexamer reverse transcription was applied to roughly 0.45 to 1 ug RNA. TCRdb analysed the immunoSEQ multiplex PCR reads with MiXCR anew, one entry per CDR3 protein. The table includes about 120,000 distinct CDR3 sequences, around 94% detected once. Sequenced input: CD8+ T cells from PBMCs. These receptors were taken from a human donor with Susac syndrome.

The chain carries TRBV6-5 and TRBJ1-2; maybe TRBD1 (5 bases). The germline gives CDR1 MNHEY, CDR2 SVGAGI. This CDR3 comprises 13 residues. The germline V and J ends were trimmed by 6 bases and 0 bases, with 8 bases remaining between them. The CDR3 sequence: CASREGSNYGYTF. CDR3 coding DNA: TGTGCCAGCAGGGAGGGGTCTAACTATGGCTACACCTTC.

The chain uses TRBV9 and TRBJ2-1; 11 positions match TRBD2. After removal of 4 bases from V and 7 bases from J, the junction contained 10 bases not matched to a gene. Looked up from germline, CDR1 is SGDLS and CDR2 is YYNGEE. The CDR3 is 16 residues long. The CDR3 here is CASSPRLAGGINEQFF. For the CDR3, the DNA is TGTGCCAGCAGCCCCCGTTTAGCGGGGGGGATAAATGAGCAGTTCTTC.

This clonotype has just one count. The chain links TRBV19 to TRBJ1-6, with TRBD1 identical over 9 bases. The CDR3 spans 14 residues. The germline gives CDR1 LNHDA, CDR2 SQIVND (reference sequence). The junction had 2 bases not matched to a gene; V was cut back by 3 bases and J by 8 bases. The CDR3 DNA sequence: TGTGCCAGTAGTATTGACAGGGGGGATTCACCCCTCCACTTT. Protein product: CASSIDRGDSPLHF.

This clonotype was counted a single time. The chain recombines TRBV5-4 with TRBJ2-1, with a weak D call TRBD1 (5 bases). Germline lookup yields CDR1 SGHNT and CDR2 YYREEE (reference sequence). The CDR3 covers 15 residues. Trimming removed 0 bases from V and 8 bases from J, with 15 bases in between. The DNA for the CDR3 is TGTGCCAGCAGCTTGGTTGACAGTGGCTTTCATGAGCAGTTCTTC. Protein product: CASSLVDSGFHEQFF.

The chain has TRBV24-1 and TRBJ1-5, with D maybe TRBD1 (6 bases). The CDR3 extends over 13 amino acids. V was shortened by 12 bases and J by 2 bases, with 13 bases between the two germline ends. Germline assignment: CDR1 KGHDR and CDR2 SFDVKD. CDR3 DNA: TGTGCCTCCTTCAAGGGGGGCAATCAGCCCCAGCATTTT. This codes for CASFKGGNQPQHF.

DNA of the CDR3: TGTGCCAGTAGTACAAGACAGGGAGAAACTGAAGCTTTCTTT. This gives the protein CASSTRQGETEAFF. The V call is TRBV19, the J call TRBJ1-1; 7 bases match TRBD1. Trimming cost V 4 bases and J 5 bases; bases outside gene matches: 7. Germline V gene lookup returns CDR1 LNHDA and CDR2 SQIVND (reference sequence). This CDR3 has 14 residues.

The chain links TRBV12-3 or TRBV12-4 to TRBJ2-3; D is ambiguous. The length of the CDR3 is 18 residues. Deletions cut 3 bases from V and 3 bases from J, with 22 bases between. Here the CDR3 reads CASSFPHDNWVNTDTQYF. CDR3 bases: TGTGCCAGCAGTTTCCCCCACGACAATTGGGTCAATACAGATACGCAGTATTTT.

The chain employs TRBV20-1 and TRBJ2-3, with D tentatively TRBD1 or TRBD2 (5 bases each). The CDR3 is 16 residues long. CDR1 and CDR2 from the germline V gene are DFQATT and SNEGSKA (reference sequence). V gave up 3 bases and J gave up 1 base, with 17 bases separating them. The CDR3 here is CSASALTGTRTDTQYF. The CDR3 DNA reads as TGCAGTGCTAGTGCTCTGACGGGGACCCGCACAGATACGCAGTATTTT.

The gene calls are TRBV6-6 and TRBJ1-6, with D uncertain. Germline lookup yields CDR1 MNHNY and CDR2 SVGAGI (reference sequence). The CDR3 is made up of 15 amino acids. V was trimmed by 4 bases and J by 8 bases, leaving 15 bases between them. This CDR3 is CASSSLGSQDSPLHF. In nucleotides, the CDR3 is TGTGCCAGCAGTTCCCTGGGTAGTCAGGATTCACCCCTCCACTTT.

V is TRBV5-6 and J is TRBJ2-7; 9 bases agree with TRBD1. V was clipped by 1 base and J by 6 bases; unmatched bases: 32. CDR1 is SGHDT, CDR2 YYEEEE, per germline. The CDR3 is made up of 23 amino acids. The CDR3 DNA follows: TGTGCCAGCAGCTTGACGGACAGGGGAAACCCATACTCGGTTGGGCGCCCTATAGGCGAGCAGTACTTC. Amino acid sequence: CASSLTDRGNPYSVGRPIGEQYF.

The CDR3 DNA follows: TGTGCCAGCAGCCAAGATCCGGCAGGGTATGGCTACACCTTC. As protein: CASSQDPAGYGYTF. The V call is TRBV3-1, the J call TRBJ1-2; possibly TRBD1 for D (5 bases). The CDR3 length is 14 residues. Trimming removed 0 bases at V and 5 bases at J, with 10 bases between. CDR1 LGHDT and CDR2 YNNKEL come from the germline V gene (reference sequence).

The DNA for the CDR3 is TGTGCCATCAGTGAGCCCCCGACTAGCCTCGCGACCCAGTACTTC. Its protein product is CAISEPPTSLATQYF. This chain links TRBV10-3 with TRBJ2-5; TRBD2 aligns across 7 bases. The V segment lost 2 bases and the J segment 7 bases; nucleotides outside the gene matches: 10. Germline lookup yields CDR1 ENHRY and CDR2 SYGVKD. This CDR3 region has 15 residues.

The CDR3 DNA reads as TGTGCCTGGAGTGCGAGGGTAACCGGGGAGCTGTTTTTT. It codes for CAWSARVTGELFF. This chain joins TRBV30 and TRBJ2-2; D may be TRBD2 (5 bases). This CDR3 region has 13 residues. Germline lookup yields CDR1 GTSNPN and CDR2 SVGIG (reference sequence). The V and J ends lost 1 base and 5 bases respectively, with 8 bases between them.

The chain joins TRBV24-1 to TRBJ2-2; no reliable D call. The CDR3 is 13 amino acids. Trimming pared 0 bases from V and 5 bases from J, leaving 3 bases between. Germline CDR1 KGHDR, CDR2 SFDVKD. CDR3 bases: TGTGCCACCAGTGATTTGCAAACCGGGGAGCTGTTTTTT. Translated, it gives CATSDLQTGELFF.

The chain couples TRBV27 to TRBJ2-1; 8 bases align to TRBD1. The germline V gene encodes CDR1 MNHEY and CDR2 SMNVEV (reference sequence). CDR3 size: 16 residues. The V and J ends lost 0 bases and 7 bases, in that order; junction bases with no gene match: 8. The CDR3 DNA is TGTGCCAGCAGTTTATCCTCCGGGACAGGTAGAAATGAGCAGTTCTTC. It is translated as CASSLSSGTGRNEQFF.

The chain couples TRBV7-6 to TRBJ2-3, with D perhaps given as TRBD1 or TRBD2 (5 bases each). Trimming stripped 1 base from V and 6 bases from J, with 8 bases between. The germline V gene has CDR1 SGHVS and CDR2 FNYEAQ. This CDR3 is 13 amino acids long. CDR3 region: CASSLERGDTQYF. The CDR3 nucleotides are TGTGCCAGCAGCTTAGAGAGGGGTGATACGCAGTATTTT.